The 26 T cell receptor beta chains below were found in one sample sequenced in a study of shared clonotypes between healthy human individuals. In the naive CD8 group, cells lacked CD45RO and were positively selected for CCR7, so terminally differentiated effector memory CD45RA+ cells were left out. Method: immunoSEQ multiplex PCR; TCRdb's copy keeps in-frame clones and lacks some. The table has about 2,100,000 clones, 93% seen once. Sequencing was done on a sample of naive CD8+ T cells from PBMCs. Source of these receptors: a young man in good health. Some clones in this sample may be carry-over from other donors' samples.

Notes on this clone: Other DNA sequences in the same sample also yield this CDR3. The chain combines TRBV5-4 with TRBJ2-7; tentatively, D is TRBD1 or TRBD2 (5 bases each). The V gene lost 0 bases and the J gene lost 1 base, with 8 bases spanning the gap. CDR3 length: 14 residues. The germline gives CDR1 SGHNT, CDR2 YYREEE (reference sequence). The CDR3 DNA reads as TGTGCCAGCAGCTTGGAGAGGGGTTCCTACGAGCAGTACTTC. This translates into CASSLERGSYEQYF.

The rearrangement joins TRBV27 to TRBJ2-7, with D unresolved. Germline V gene data show CDR1 as MNHEY and CDR2 as SMNVEV (reference sequence). This CDR3 is built from 14 residues. Deletions cut 2 bases from V and 5 bases from J, with 13 bases between. As DNA, the CDR3 is TGTGCCAGCAGTTTAGGCGGAGCAAAGGACGAGCAGTACTTC. As protein: CASSLGGAKDEQYF.

The chain combines TRBV5-1 with TRBJ2-6; 11 nucleotides align to TRBD1. V lost 7 bases to trimming and J lost 0 bases; unmatched junction nucleotides: 6. This CDR3 has 17 residues. CDR1 SGHRS and CDR2 YFSETQ come from the germline V gene. The CDR3 coding sequence is TGCGCCAGCTTATCCGGGACAGGGGGCTCTGGGGCCAACGTCCTGACTTTC. Protein product: CASLSGTGGSGANVLTF.

V is TRBV28 and J is TRBJ2-1; D is uncertain. V lost 4 bases and J lost 5, with 3 bases in between. The CDR3 is 11 residues long. Germline V lookup: CDR1 MDHEN, CDR2 SYDVKM. The CDR3 region is CASSYHNEQFF. CDR3 sequence (DNA): TGTGCCAGCAGTTACCACAATGAGCAGTTCTTC.

This clone has a handful of counts. The V call is TRBV7-7, the J call TRBJ2-2; D not resolved. Trimming removed 5 bases at V and 5 bases at J, with 9 bases between. The CDR3 is 13 amino acids. Per the germline V gene, CDR1 is SSHAT and CDR2 is FNYEAQ (reference sequence). The CDR3 is CASSPGRTGELFF. The CDR3, as DNA: TGTGCCAGCAGCCCGGGTCGTACCGGGGAGCTGTTTTTT.

This rearrangement joins TRBV11-2 to TRBJ2-5; 15 nucleotides align to TRBD2. The germline CDR1 and CDR2 sequences are SGHAT and FQNNGV. J was trimmed by 5 bases and V by 7 bases; bases with no gene match: 8. The CDR3 extends over 16 amino acids. Here the CDR3 reads CASTRTSGRAGETQYF. CDR3 bases: TGTGCCAGCACCAGGACTAGCGGGAGGGCCGGGGAGACCCAGTACTTC.

The CDR3 DNA reads as TGTGCCAGCAGTGCCAGGACAGGCCACTTCTACGAGCAGTACTTC. Encoded protein: CASSARTGHFYEQYF. The chain has TRBV6-5 and TRBJ2-7; 7 bases align to TRBD1. J was trimmed by 3 bases and V by 5 bases; bases with no gene match: 10. The V gene's germline CDR1 is MNHEY and CDR2 SVGAGI. The CDR3 consists of 15 residues.

This chain links TRBV28 with TRBJ1-1; 7 bases are a match to TRBD1. From germline, CDR1 is MDHEN and CDR2 SYDVKM. Trimming at V came to 3 bases and at J to 3 bases, leaving 7 bases not matched to a gene. This CDR3 is 15 amino acids long. CDR3 sequence reads: CASSFPTDRYTEAFF. The CDR3 nucleotides are TGTGCCAGCAGTTTCCCGACGGACAGGTACACTGAAGCTTTCTTT.

The chain has TRBV7-5 and TRBJ1-2; TRBD1, as called in the table, went unchecked against the DNA. TRBV7-5 is labeled a pseudogene. CDR3 length: 15 amino acids. CDR3 coding DNA: TGTGTCAGAAGCTTAGAACAGGGGAATAACTATGGCTACACCTTC. Encoded protein: CVRSLEQGNNYGYTF.

In its sample, this clone was seen once. The CDR3 DNA reads as TGCAGCGTGGGACTTGGCGCCGGGGAGCTGTTTTTT. It translates to CSVGLGAGELFF. This chain joins TRBV29-1 and TRBJ2-2; possible D gene TRBD2, 6 bases. The CDR3 contains 12 residues. V lost 6 bases and J lost 6, with 11 bases in between. Germline V CDR1 and CDR2: SQVTM, ANQGSEA.

The CDR3 bases are TGTGCCAGCAGCGCAAGGACTAGCGGGAGGAAGGACGAGCAGTACTTC. Translated, it gives CASSARTSGRKDEQYF. The V gene is TRBV9, the J gene TRBJ2-7; 14 positions agree with TRBD2. The germline V gene encodes CDR1 SGDLS and CDR2 YYNGEE. With V trimmed by 3 bases and J by 5 bases, 7 bases remained unmatched. CDR3 size: 16 residues.

The chain has TRBV7-9 and TRBJ2-2; TRBD2 agrees at 11 bases. V trimming: 6 bases; J trimming: 4 bases; junction bases outside the gene matches: 4. Germline CDR1 reads SEHNR; CDR2 reads FQNEAQ (reference sequence). The CDR3 length is 15 residues. Written as DNA, the CDR3 is TGTGCCAGCAGTATAGCGGGAGGGGGCACCGGGGAGCTGTTTTTT. Encoded protein: CASSIAGGGTGELFF.

The genes are TRBV19 and TRBJ2-2; tentative D call: TRBD1 (7 bases). The CDR3 spans 17 residues. CDR1 is LNHDA, CDR2 SQIVND, per germline (reference sequence). Trimming pared 3 bases from V and 4 bases from J, leaving 18 bases between. The CDR3 is CASSIPTGYGGTGELFF. The CDR3 DNA follows: TGTGCCAGTAGTATCCCGACAGGGTACGGGGGCACCGGGGAGCTGTTTTTT.

The chain recombines TRBV7-8 with TRBJ2-7; tentatively, D is TRBD1 or TRBD2 (6 bases each). Trimming shortened V by 0 bases and J by 3 bases, and 15 bases separated the two germline ends. Germline CDR1 SGHVS, CDR2 FQNEAQ. The CDR3 contains 16 residues. The CDR3 loop is CASSLAGTGANYEQYF. The CDR3 nucleotides read TGTGCCAGCAGCTTAGCTGGGACGGGGGCGAACTACGAGCAGTACTTC. The full variable domain, with the rest looked up from reference TRBV7-8 and TRBJ2-7, is GAGVSQSPRYKVAKRGQDVALRCDPISGHVSLFWYQQALGQGPEFLTYFQNEAQLDKSGLPSDRFFAERPEGSVSTLKIQRTQQEDSAVYLCASSLAGTGANYEQYFGPGTRLTVT.

The V and J genes are TRBV5-4 and TRBJ2-5; D is perhaps TRBD2 (6 bases). The ends were cut back, 4 bases at V and 5 bases at J, with 18 bases in the middle. The CDR3 covers 15 residues. Per germline, CDR1 SGHNT and CDR2 YYREEE (reference sequence). In DNA, the CDR3 is TGTGCCAGCAGCCTCATCGGGGGTAGCGTGGAGACCCAGTACTTC. It encodes CASSLIGGSVETQYF.

The chain links TRBV7-9 to TRBJ2-1, with 8 bases matching TRBD1. The length of the CDR3 is 17 residues. The germline gives CDR1 SEHNR, CDR2 FQNEAQ (reference sequence). The junction had 8 bases not matched to a gene; V was cut back by 1 base and J by 3 bases. CDR3 bases: TGTGCCAGCAGCTTAGACCCGGACAGGGTAGGCTACAATGAGCAGTTCTTC. Translated, it gives CASSLDPDRVGYNEQFF.

J is TRBJ2-2 and V is TRBV27; 10 bases map to TRBD1. V was pared by 5 bases and J by 0 bases, with 9 bases of the junction left unmatched. Per the germline V gene, CDR1 is MNHEY and CDR2 is SMNVEV (reference sequence). CDR3 length: 18 amino acids. In DNA, the CDR3 is TGTGCCAGCAGTACGGGACAGGGGATCATTCCGAACACCGGGGAGCTGTTTTTT. Protein sequence: CASSTGQGIIPNTGELFF.

The rearrangement uses TRBV27 and TRBJ1-2, with unresolved D. CDR3 length equals 14 residues. Trimming removed 1 base from V and 2 bases from J, with 8 bases in between. The germline V gene has CDR1 MNHEY and CDR2 SMNVEV (reference sequence). The CDR3 here is CASSLLDTNYGYTF. For the CDR3, the DNA is TGTGCCAGCAGTTTATTAGATACAAACTATGGCTACACCTTC.

The chain recombines TRBV5-6 with TRBJ2-7, with 9 bases identical to TRBD2. The CDR3 loop spans 15 amino acids. V lost 4 bases to trimming and J lost 7 bases; unmatched junction nucleotides: 12. Per the germline V gene, CDR1 is SGHDT and CDR2 is YYEEEE. The CDR3 DNA reads as TGTGCCAGCAGCCCCTCTGACAGGCTAGCGGGGGAGCAGTACTTC. Translation gives CASSPSDRLAGEQYF.

This chain joins TRBV13 and TRBJ2-7, with D hard to call. The CDR3 is made up of 14 amino acids. V lost 5 bases, J lost 3 bases, and 14 bases lay in between. Germline values: CDR1 PRHDT, CDR2 FYEKMQ (reference sequence). CDR3 bases: TGTGCCAGCAGCCTGGGTCTGGGTTACTACGAGCAGTACTTC. This translates into CASSLGLGYYEQYF.

This sequence joins TRBV25-1 and TRBJ2-7; D possibly corresponds to TRBD1 (5 bases). Trimming removed 8 bases at V and 5 bases at J, with 22 bases between. The CDR3 runs 15 residues. Germline loops: CDR1 MGHDK, CDR2 SYGVNS. The CDR3 DNA reads TGTGCCAGCGGTCCTGGGGCCTTGTTCCCACACGAGCAGTACTTC. This translates into CASGPGALFPHEQYF.

This sequence joins TRBV7-9 and TRBJ2-7; 11 nucleotides align to TRBD2. The CDR3 contains 13 residues. Germline CDR1 reads SEHNR; CDR2 reads FQNEAQ (reference sequence). The trim removed 8 bases at V and 4 bases at J, leaving 4 bases unmatched. CDR3 coding DNA: TGTGCCAGCGGGGGGACTAGCGGTTACGAGCAGTACTTC. Translating gives CASGGTSGYEQYF.

The rearrangement uses TRBV2 and TRBJ2-2, with D perhaps assigned TRBD1 or TRBD2 (5 bases each). CDR3 length equals 16 residues. V lost 5 bases and J lost 4, with 17 bases in between. CDR1 and CDR2 (germline): SNHLY, FYNNEI. CDR3 DNA: TGTGCCAGCAGTCGGAGGATAGGGGCCCTCACCGGGGAGCTGTTTTTT. It yields the protein CASSRRIGALTGELFF.

The rearrangement uses TRBV6-5 and TRBJ2-5, with 7 bases that match TRBD1. In germline, CDR1 is MNHEY, CDR2 SVGAGI. J gave up 0 bases and V 6 bases, and 4 bases lay outside the gene matches. The CDR3 has 14 residues. The CDR3 reads CASSHRGHQETQYF. In DNA, the CDR3 is TGTGCCAGCAGCCACAGGGGCCACCAAGAGACCCAGTACTTC.

This chain links TRBV4-1 with TRBJ1-5; D is unclear. Per the germline V gene, CDR1 is MGHRA and CDR2 is YSYEKL. The CDR3 is 15 residues long. V lost 0 bases to trimming and J lost 8 bases, with 14 bases between them. The CDR3, as DNA: TGCGCCAGCAGCCAAGAGGCGGCCCAGAATAAGCCCCAGCATTTT. Its translation is CASSQEAAQNKPQHF.

V and J are TRBV4-3 and TRBJ2-1; D uncertain. The CDR3 sequence is 16 residues long. Germline-derived CDR1 and CDR2 are LGHNA and YSLEER. Trimming stripped 0 bases from V and 5 bases from J, with 14 bases between. CDR3 in DNA: TGCGCCAGCAGCCAAGAACGCAATAGGGCCGACAATGAGCAGTTCTTC. Translation: CASSQERNRADNEQFF.